The T cell receptor (beta chain) under discussion was sequenced for a study of blood T cell repertoires in COVID-19 (dated by TCRdb to 2020 to 2022). Study-wide context: Samples covering the acute and convalescent phases of COVID-19 were provided by collaborators in the United States, Italy and Spain. The repertoires were released in a freely available public database intended as a resource for research on the immune response to SARS-CoV-2. Where available, HLA class I and class II types were taken from metadata supplied by the sample provider and were not determined by assay-based typing. The prospective study material was composed of cDNA or gDNA derived from T cells, B-cell-depleted T cells, or PBMCs. Samples were obtained from the ongoing ImmuneRACE study (first 160 participants) and from about 1,300 subjects provided by 6 global collaborators. Subjects who had been exposed to COVID-19, were actively infected with it, or had recovered from it provided the deeply sampled blood TCRbeta repertoires that made up the dataset. The sample metadata nearly always contained a de-identified subject ID, COVID-19 status, age in years and sex.

The full study reports these points: How much clinical and demographic metadata was included differed by source and by participant, and the metadata was provided uncurated.

In Seattle, one collaborating source enrolled patients while the infection was active and tracked those patients longitudinally over the course of disease. Each collaborating institution followed its own protocols to collect whole blood in K2EDTA tubes. For TCRbeta analysis, collaborators shipped samples as frozen whole blood, isolated PBMCs, or DNA extracted from either of those sample types. The immunoSEQ Assay, a bias-controlled multiplex PCR, was used to amplify TCRbeta CDR3 regions from genomic DNA. As for the original processing: Within the assay, amplification of reference gene primers was used to estimate how many nucleated cells each sample contained. Sequence reads were collapsed and filtered to measure the absolute abundance of every unique TCRbeta CDR3 rearrangement. For each sample, productive Simpson clonality was calculated as the square root of Simpson's diversity index over productive rearrangements. As stored in TCRdb, this immuneACCESS dataset retains in-frame rearrangements with V and J assigned. A fraction of the clones does not appear; measured against another copy, unresolved V genes explain less than half of the discrepancy, and the remainder lacks a known reason. V and J calls and clone size are as listed in that table; D and trimming were resolved from the DNA. Recorded for this sample are roughly 220,000 clones; approximately 80% of them occurred a single time. The top ten clones comprise around 7% of the sample.

From a lookup of the germline V gene, CDR1 and CDR2 are LGHNA and YNFKEQ. V was cut back by 4 bases and J by 0 bases, leaving a gap of 13 bases between them. The CDR3 runs 17 residues from the cysteine to the phenylalanine. Only CDR3 DNA is held: 51 bases, read in frame from base 1. Concerning this clone itself: Its antigen is unknown. Base qualities are missing; no much larger clone stands one base away.

The sequence joins TRBV4-2 to TRBJ2-6; no D segment can be confidently identified. This sequence was found in an elderly woman with COVID-19, enrolled during active disease. The material sequenced was peripheral blood. The CDR3 here reads CASSRPVTDSGANVLTF. The DNA reads TGTGCCAGCAGCCGCCCCGTAACAGACTCTGGGGCCAACGTCCTGACTTTC.